This paragraph covers one TCR beta chain sequence. Its antigen remains undetermined. The record has no base qualities; no much larger clone is one base away. The cohort comprised some 730 healthy bone marrow donors. At the time of sampling, all cohort members were nominally healthy, though unrecorded immune exposures were likely present. The donor was CMV seronegative and was included in the group of a few hundred seronegative cohort members. Every donor gave a peripheral blood sample, and the peripheral blood mononuclear cells from that sample were used for TCR beta sequencing. Genomic DNA was extracted from the blood cell samples with the Qiagen DNeasy Blood Extraction Kit. The sample comes from a study of cytomegalovirus exposure and HLA in healthy donors (dated by TCRdb to about 2017). The study in broad terms: An earlier analysis of several hundred of the donors reported 276 Gb of sequence data and roughly 100 million unique TCR beta sequences from 190 million or so T cells. About 300 gigabases of sequencing data and approximately 84 million unique TCR sequences were included in an early release covering 550 to 800 HLA-typed donors. The genetic ancestry cluster associated with self-reported Caucasian donors included roughly 84% of the roughly 410 genotyped donors. The study aimed to test whether cataloging public T cell receptors could reveal signatures of past pathogen exposure. The T cell repertoires of under 750 subjects were profiled by immunosequencing and related to cytomegalovirus serostatus. Besides the first cohort of about 730 subjects, a separate validation cohort made up of roughly 120 different subjects was used. To predict cytomegalovirus infection status, the study brought together high-throughput TCR immunosequencing, statistical association of individual TCRs with disease status, and machine learning. A later analysis re-examined previously published TCR beta repertoires from more than 600 donors and added high-resolution HLA genotyping to investigate patterns of TCR occurrence. Rather than using new phenotypic data, the later analysis identified candidate immune exposures from TCR beta sequences and from how often those sequences occurred across donors. In an earlier analysis of a few hundred of the donors, high-throughput TCR beta sequencing was used to judge whether each TCR beta V gene segment behaved as functional or pseudogenic. Donor age, sex, ethnicity and CMV serostatus were compiled alongside the repertoire data. A later genetic analysis took genome-wide SNP genotypes for 398 of the 666 donors and used that subset as a discovery cohort. Every repertoire in the discovery cohort had been generated on one and the same sequencing platform. Both class I and class II loci were covered by HLA typing, at four-digit resolution. Typing coverage differed by locus: A, B, C, DRB1 and DQB1 were typed in roughly 620-630 donors, DQA1 in about 550, DPA1 in some 610, and DPB1 in around 490. Several DR-DQ haplotypes were treated as single units for association and clustering because of strong linkage in the cohort. Across approximately 400 genotyped donors of the cohort, an average of about 250,000 unique TCR beta nucleotide sequences per donor were sequenced, and roughly 20% of those sequences were non-productive.

The library was built by means of the immunoSEQ multiplex PCR assay. The multiplex PCR relied on a mix of 60 forward primers for TCR Vbeta segments and 13 reverse primers for TCR Jbeta segments. Amplification of the CDR3 region of rearranged TCR beta genes was performed with a multiplex PCR assay on genomic DNA. On the Illumina HiSeq System, the amplified TCR beta libraries were sequenced as 87-base-pair reads. Regarding the original processing steps: In a later analysis, approximately 74 million unique TCR beta chains were counted across the approximately 620 repertoires, and roughly 10 million of these chains were shared by at least two donors. A nearest-neighbor algorithm error-corrected the raw reads and collapsed the reads into unique sequences, merging closely related sequences to remove PCR and sequencing errors. CDR3 sequences were aligned to IMGT reference sequences to assign V, D and J gene segments. For a sequence to be retained, a match of at least six nucleotides to both a V gene segment and a J gene segment was required. A rearrangement counted as productive if the CDR3 had no stop codons and remained in frame with V and J, and every other rearrangement counted as non-productive. Following IMGT convention, CDR3 was defined as the stretch from the second conserved V-encoded cysteine to the conserved J-encoded phenylalanine. In an earlier analysis of around 570 of the donors, sequences lacking an unambiguous match to a single V gene segment were excluded. An earlier analysis of a few hundred of the donors classified V segments as functional when productive rearrangements were above 56.7% and as segregating when the standard deviation between donors was above 5%. A statistical classification framework was built for diagnosing cytomegalovirus status from the catalog of TCR beta chain sequences. A later analysis assigned V and J genes by comparing TCR nucleotide sequences with IMGT/GENE-DB human TR gene sequences. Using the TCRdist pipeline, a later analysis assigned CDR3 sequences along with most-parsimonious VDJ recombination scenarios. In a later analysis, each TCR beta chain was defined by its CDR3 amino acid sequence together with its V-gene family, and reads without a unique V-gene family were excluded. As a way to deal with suspected cross-contamination and a sequencing artifact, a later analysis dropped 450 to 600 nucleotide sequences that were highly shared and had low generation probability. In a later analysis, a clonal expansion index for each public chain was calculated from normalized within-repertoire ranks of inferred template counts. In a later analysis, generation probabilities were computed with a VDJ recombination model fitted to out-of-frame rearrangements, and the resulting probabilities were checked against IGoR. In a later analysis, hypergeometric tests were used to score TCR-TCR, TCR-HLA and TCR-CMV co-occurrence, with a repertoire-size bias correction applied to TCR pairs. A later analysis estimated false discovery rates by permuting HLA or CMV assignments 20 times. In a later analysis, co-occurring TCRs were grouped using DBSCAN, with TCRdist sequence similarity added in when clustering inside HLA-allele-positive subsets. For co-occurrence clustering, repertoires with fewer than 30,000 or more than 120,000 public chains were excluded, along with four to six repertoires with anomalous nucleotide sharing. TCRdb's version of the immuneACCESS table is confined to in-frame rearrangements and falls short of the full clone set. An unresolved V gene accounts for under half of the shortfall where checked; the remainder is of unknown origin. That table gives V, J and clone size, and the DNA gave D and trimming. The sample includes approximately 140,000 clones, with about three quarters observed a single time. 1.5% to 2% of the sample lies in the top ten.

V is reduced by 0 bases and J by 8 bases, leaving a spacing of 7 bases between them. Via the germline V gene, CDR1 is SQVTM and CDR2 ANQGSEA. The CDR3 contains 11 residues, cysteine and phenylalanine counted. The entry retains the CDR3 DNA only, 33 bases that are in frame from base 1. The full study reports these points: In a later analysis, most CMV-associated TCR beta chains were found to appear HLA-restricted, with HLA associations seemingly driven largely by CMV exposure. CMV serostatus was the only immune exposure information available for the cohort. Correlated functional status among segregating V segments might reflect linkage disequilibrium, but an unknown experimental factor could not be ruled out. A later analysis found that HLA-associated TCR beta chains were more clonally expanded and had lower generation probabilities than equally common non-associated chains. In a later analysis, 15,000 to 20,000 TCR beta sequences were associated with specific HLA alleles at a false discovery rate of 0.05. According to a later analysis, TCR association rates differed among HLA loci, with DRB1 alleles showing the most associated TCRs and HLA-C alleles showing the fewest. This cohort had only TCR beta chains sequenced, and the lack of alpha or paired-chain data limited which features could be detected. The sequencing pipeline was judged likely to have produced a cluster of highly shared sequence variants as a technical artifact. Three of the identified cytomegalovirus-associated TCR beta chains were confirmed in vitro to be specific for cytomegalovirus antigens. The presence/absence analyses assumed that sequencing depth was roughly uniform across donors, and that assumption may not be true. In both the original and validation cohorts, the classifier was reported to diagnose cytomegalovirus status with high specificity and sensitivity. An association between a missense DCLRE1C variant and V-gene and J-gene trimming of TCR beta chains was found in a later genetic analysis and replicated in an independent cohort. Compared with the roughly 600-donor mean, donors in an Asian-associated ancestry cluster had fewer N-insertions in productive TCRs, according to a later genetic analysis. Broadly in line with IMGT annotations, most TCR beta V segments showed up in productive rearrangements about 90% or about 30% of the time in an earlier analysis of 587 of the donors. Some IMGT-functional V segments, including TRBV6-2 and TRBV6-3, could not be told apart with the 87-base-pair reads, so those segments were excluded. A further reported finding was that TCR beta sequences accurately predicted the HLA-A and HLA-B alleles for most subjects in the first cohort. When HLA alleles, especially DR and DQ, strongly co-occurred, TCR associations were difficult to assign to individual alleles. According to a later analysis, parvovirus B19, influenza, CMV and Epstein-Barr virus appeared linked to several top co-occurrence clusters. Some 16 rarely observed V segments, including chromosome 9 orphons, were excluded from the earlier analysis of about 610 of the donors because counts were too low. The study gave a list of some 150 TCR beta chains associated with cytomegalovirus. Because HLA typing was unavailable for some donors at each locus, only the typed subset was used in association tests. Most TCR sequences were observed very rarely across donors, whereas some public TCRs were present in many individuals. According to the authors, the approach could potentially be generalized to other disease states and immunological phenotypes.

The source of this sequence is a female donor in good health and CMV-seronegative. The V and J segments used are TRBV29-1 and TRBJ1-2; no D gene call is confident. The sample was PBMCs. In nucleotides, the sequence is TGCAGCGTTGAAGATACTTACGGCTACACCTTC. Translation gives CSVEDTYGYTF.